The 9 T cell receptor beta chains below come from one sample, sequenced in a study of blood T cell repertoires in COVID-19. The protocol was immunoSEQ multiplex PCR, while the TCRdb copy is restricted to in-frame clones and leaves out a portion. The repertoire includes tens of thousands of clones, approximately 80% of them detected once, and 9.5% to 15% sits in the top ten. The sequenced material came from peripheral blood. The receptors were gathered from a human donor in a cohort sampled during active COVID-19.

The chain uses TRBV27 and TRBJ2-7; 11 nucleotides align to TRBD2. This CDR3 is built from 15 residues. The trim removed 4 bases at V and 1 base at J, leaving 3 bases unmatched. Per germline, CDR1 MNHEY and CDR2 SMNVEV (reference sequence). For the CDR3, the DNA is TGTGCCAGCAGTTCAGTAGCGGGAGGGTCCTACGAGCAGTACGTC. Translation: CASSSVAGGSYEQYV.

The rearrangement joins TRBV7-6 to TRBJ2-7; 9 bases are a match to TRBD1. Germline trimming cut 4 bases from V and 5 bases from J; bases unmatched to any gene: 6. CDR1 and CDR2 from the germline V gene are SGHVS and FNYEAQ. The CDR3 length is 14 residues. The CDR3 spells CASSSGTGFNEQYV. The CDR3 nucleotides are TGTGCCAGCAGCTCAGGGACAGGGTTCAACGAGCAGTACGTC.

The chain couples TRBV19 to TRBJ2-2; D ambiguous. The length of the CDR3 is 12 residues. Germline loops: CDR1 LNHDA, CDR2 SQIVND (reference sequence). Between the trimmed V and J ends, which lost 7 bases and 4 bases, there was a span of 7 bases. CDR3 residues: CASKKSTGELFF. The CDR3 coding sequence is TGTGCCAGTAAAAAGAGCACCGGGGAGCTGTTTTTT.

CDR3 bases: TGTGCCTGGAGTGTAGGTTCGGGGGGCGGCCAGTACGTC. Residues: CAWSVGSGGGQYV. The rearrangement joins TRBV30 to TRBJ2-7, with D maybe TRBD2 (7 bases). The CDR3 spans 13 residues. V was trimmed by 0 bases and J by 10 bases, leaving 16 bases between them. CDR1 GTSNPN and CDR2 SVGIG come from the germline V gene (reference sequence).

This rearrangement joins TRBV15 to TRBJ1-1; tentatively, D is TRBD1 (6 bases). The CDR3 runs to 12 residues. Deletions cut 2 bases from V and 8 bases from J, with 9 bases between. Germline lookup yields CDR1 LNHNV and CDR2 YYDKDF (reference sequence). The CDR3, as DNA: TGTGCCACCAGCAGACAGGACAGAGAAGCTTTCTTT. Translating gives CATSRQDREAFF.

The rearrangement joins TRBV18 to TRBJ2-2; 8 bases are a match to TRBD2. With 3 bases clipped from V and 2 bases from J, the junction kept 5 bases outside the gene matches. The germline gives CDR1 KGHSH, CDR2 LQKENI. The CDR3 is 16 amino acids. DNA for the CDR3: TGTGCCAGCTCACCGAGCGGGAGCCCCAACACCGGGGAGCTGTTTTTT. Amino acid sequence: CASSPSGSPNTGELFF.

This clone was counted only a few times. This rearrangement joins TRBV28 to TRBJ2-7, with TRBD1 matching 10 bases. The CDR3 has 15 amino acids. The ends lost 11 bases at V and 0 bases at J; junction bases unmatched: 10. Per germline, CDR1 MDHEN and CDR2 SYDVKM. CDR3 in amino acids: CAVTSGTGASYEQYF. In DNA, the CDR3 is TGTGCCGTTACGAGCGGGACAGGGGCCTCCTACGAGCAGTACTTC.

The chain uses TRBV9 and TRBJ2-3, with D perhaps matching TRBD1 (5 bases). The germline CDR1 and CDR2 sequences are SGDLS and YYNGEE. The CDR3 sequence is 13 residues long. The V gene lost 0 bases and the J gene lost 5 bases, with 7 bases spanning the gap. CDR3 coding DNA: TGTGCCAGCAGCGTAGCAACAGGAGATACGCAGTATTTT. Amino acid sequence: CASSVATGDTQYF.

This clone was observed a few times. The CDR3: CASRTDTSGNYGYTF. The CDR3 nucleotides read TGCGCCAGCAGGACGGACACTTCCGGGAACTATGGCTACACCTTC. The rearrangement joins TRBV5-1 to TRBJ1-2, with a weak D call TRBD1 (5 bases). Per the germline V gene, CDR1 is SGHRS and CDR2 is YFSETQ. The CDR3 loop spans 15 amino acids. The V gene lost 5 bases and the J gene lost 2 bases, with 16 bases spanning the gap.